One T cell receptor (beta chain) is described in this entry. Its antigen is unknown. Sequencing used immunoSEQ multiplex PCR; TCRdb keeps in-frame clones, though not all of them. The repertoire holds some 26,000 clones, with 80% to 85% as singletons. This CDR3 has 12 amino acids. Germline V gene data show CDR1 as SEHNR and CDR2 as FQNEAQ (reference sequence). The data were obtained in a study of neoadjuvant nivolumab and ipilimumab in lung cancer. Study conclusions and caveats: Pretherapy blood TCR richness correlated positively with resected tumor richness.

The chain employs TRBV7-9 and TRBJ2-5; tentatively, D is TRBD1 (5 bases). This specimen was tumor tissue, taken after neoadjuvant nivolumab, alone or with ipilimumab, at or shortly before surgery. The TCR comes from an adult with non-small cell lung cancer. The CDR3 sequence: CASQGRLETQYF. CDR3 bases: TGTGCTAGTCAGGGTAGACTAGAGACCCAGTACTTC.